The 28 T cell receptor beta chains in this list originate from one sample, sequenced in a study of long-term antiretroviral therapy in people with HIV. Runs used v3.0 of the immunoSEQ assay and were done at survey level. Sequencing used immunoSEQ multiplex PCR; TCRdb keeps in-frame clones, though not all of them. The sample carries under 20,000 clones, over 70% recorded once. Source: unsorted PBMCs, taken about 1.2 years before starting antiretroviral therapy. The source is a man aged 30-40 years with HIV.

The V and J genes are TRBV18 and TRBJ2-7, with a possible D match to TRBD1 (6 bases). V lost 5 bases and J 6 bases, leaving 14 bases between the germline ends. Germline CDR1 reads KGHSH; CDR2 reads LQKENI. The CDR3 spans 13 residues. CDR3 sequence: CASSSQGMGEQYF. For the CDR3, the DNA is TGTGCCAGCTCAAGTCAGGGGATGGGCGAGCAGTACTTC.

This clone was detected only a few times. The gene calls are TRBV14 and TRBJ2-7; TRBD1 might be the D (6 bases). The V and J ends lost 4 bases and 0 bases respectively, with 7 bases between them. CDR3 length equals 13 residues. Germline values: CDR1 SGHDN, CDR2 FVKESK. The CDR3 here is CASSRDISYEQYF. The CDR3 DNA follows: TGTGCCAGCAGCCGGGACATCTCCTACGAGCAGTACTTC.

The chain is built from TRBV29-1 and TRBJ2-3; 10 nucleotides match TRBD2. The junction had 10 bases not matched to a gene; V was cut back by 1 base and J by 6 bases. The germline gives CDR1 SQVTM, CDR2 ANQGSEA. This CDR3 region has 16 residues. The CDR3 DNA sequence: TGCAGCGTTGAAGGGGAAAGCGGGAGGGCCGGGGATACGCAGTATTTT. This encodes CSVEGESGRAGDTQYF.

J is TRBJ2-5 and V is TRBV15; 14 bases agree with TRBD2. The CDR3 sequence is 18 residues long. CDR1 and CDR2 (germline): LNHNV, YYDKDF (reference sequence). Unmatched junction bases numbered 8, after V lost 5 bases and J lost 0 bases. The DNA of the CDR3 is TGTGCCACCAGCGCTCGACTAGCGGGGGGGCCGTACCAAGAGACCCAGTACTTC. Protein: CATSARLAGGPYQETQYF.

The chain links TRBV4-3 to TRBJ2-7, with 7 bases aligning to TRBD1. With 1 base clipped from V and 3 bases from J, the junction kept 15 bases outside the gene matches. The CDR3 sequence is 18 residues long. Germline-derived CDR1 and CDR2 are LGHNA and YSLEER. The CDR3 loop is CASSQADPSERDSYEQYF. CDR3 sequence (DNA): TGCGCCAGCAGCCAAGCGGATCCGTCTGAAAGGGACAGCTACGAGCAGTACTTC.

The gene calls are TRBV28 and TRBJ2-2; 11 nucleotides match TRBD2. Germline trimming cut 6 bases from V and 9 bases from J; bases unmatched to any gene: 9. CDR3 length: 15 amino acids. Looked up from germline, CDR1 is MDHEN and CDR2 is SYDVKM. The chain's CDR3 is CASRATSGGNRELFF. Here the CDR3 DNA reads TGTGCCAGCAGGGCTACTAGCGGGGGAAACCGGGAGCTGTTTTTT.

The chain combines TRBV14 with TRBJ2-1, with TRBD2 matching 7 bases. This CDR3 has 17 amino acids. V dropped 5 bases and J dropped 1; count of bases not matched to a gene: 11. CDR1 and CDR2 (germline): SGHDN, FVKESK. The CDR3 reads CASSTSTSAGSYNEQFF. The CDR3 DNA reads TGTGCCAGCAGCACTAGTACTAGCGCGGGGTCCTACAATGAGCAGTTCTTC.

J is TRBJ1-2 and V is TRBV10-2, with TRBD1 matching over 11 bases. Germline V CDR1 and CDR2: WSHSY, SAAADI. The CDR3 extends over 14 amino acids. J was trimmed by 4 bases and V by 7 bases; bases with no gene match: 5. The DNA for the CDR3 is TGCGCCAGCACCGGGACAGGGGGTACCTATGGCTACACCTTC. Protein: CASTGTGGTYGYTF.

This clone was recorded only once. The chain has TRBV7-2 and TRBJ2-1; D call uncertain. This CDR3 spans 12 amino acids. Germline CDR1 and CDR2: SGHTA and FQGNSA. The V end was cut by 7 bases, the J end by 6 bases, with 10 bases between. The CDR3 region has the DNA TGTGCCAGCACCACTTACTTCAATGAGCAGTTCTTC. Its protein product is CASTTYFNEQFF.

V is TRBV2 and J is TRBJ2-5; D gene ambiguous. The germline V gene encodes CDR1 SNHLY and CDR2 FYNNEI. The CDR3 runs to 16 residues. V gave up 4 bases and J gave up 7 bases, with 22 bases separating them. The CDR3: CASSVSAWPGMGTQYF. In DNA form, the CDR3 reads TGTGCCAGCAGTGTCTCGGCATGGCCCGGCATGGGGACCCAGTACTTC. The variable domain in full, completed from reference TRBV2 and TRBJ2-5, reads EPEVTQTPSHQVTQMGQEVILRCVPISNHLYFYWYRQILGQKVEFLVSFYNNEISEKSEIFDDQFSVERPDGSNFTLKIRSTKLEDSAMYFCASSVSAWPGMGTQYFGPGTRLLVL.

The chain uses TRBV2 and TRBJ1-2; 7 bases are a match to TRBD1. Germline V gene lookup returns CDR1 SNHLY and CDR2 FYNNEI. V shed 4 bases, J shed 0 bases, and the junction held 2 bases outside the gene matches. The CDR3 has 14 amino acids. The CDR3 here is CASSGTGANYGYTF. CDR3 in DNA: TGTGCCAGCAGTGGGACAGGCGCTAACTATGGCTACACCTTC.

This clone was picked up a small number of times. The chain links TRBV28 to TRBJ1-2; 10 nucleotides line up with TRBD1. Germline V gene lookup returns CDR1 MDHEN and CDR2 SYDVKM. This CDR3 has 15 residues. Trimming took 6 bases from V and 7 from J; bases not matched to a gene: 11. The DNA of the CDR3 is TGTGCCAGCAGCCTAACCGCGGGACAGGGGTCTGGCTACACCTTC. This translates into CASSLTAGQGSGYTF.

This chain joins TRBV5-5 and TRBJ2-1; D unresolved. Trimming left V 6 bases short and J 3 bases short, with 19 bases between. This CDR3 is 16 amino acids long. Looked up from germline, CDR1 is SGHKS and CDR2 is YYEKEE (reference sequence). CDR3: CASTNDRGSRYNEQFF. The CDR3 DNA reads TGTGCCAGCACCAACGATCGAGGCAGCCGCTACAATGAGCAGTTCTTC.

The rearrangement links TRBV18 to TRBJ2-1; 11 bases line up with TRBD2. The germline gives CDR1 KGHSH, CDR2 LQKENI. This CDR3 comprises 16 residues. V lost 6 bases, J lost 6 bases, and 10 bases stayed unmatched. CDR3 region: CASSLNLAGGGNEQFF. CDR3 DNA sequence: TGTGCCAGCTCGCTAAATTTAGCGGGAGGGGGCAATGAGCAGTTCTTC.

To note about this clone: Germline and junction disagree at one end, which may indicate a read error. CDR3 loop: CASSHSDGRNTGELFF. CDR3 in DNA: TGTGCCAGCAGTCACTCAGACGGGCGGAACACCGGGGAGCTGTTTTTT. This chain connects TRBV6-6 to TRBJ2-2; D is unclear. The CDR3 sequence is 16 residues long. Germline V gene lookup returns CDR1 MNHNY and CDR2 SVGAGI (reference sequence).

Sample share makes this clone medium-sized (0.01 to 0.1%). The rearrangement links TRBV6-5 to TRBJ2-7, with unresolved D. V shed 0 bases and J shed 2 bases, with 14 bases lying between them. This CDR3 contains 16 residues. CDR1 and CDR2 (germline): MNHEY, SVGAGI. CDR3 nucleotides: TGTGCCAGCAGTTACTCGACCGGCCCGCAACCCTACGAGCAGTACTTC. Its protein product is CASSYSTGPQPYEQYF.

The chain is built from TRBV13 and TRBJ1-2, with 10 bases fitting TRBD1. Germline CDR1 PRHDT, CDR2 FYEKMQ (reference sequence). V was clipped by 5 bases and J by 7 bases; unmatched bases: 13. This CDR3 is 16 amino acids long. Here the CDR3 DNA reads TGTGCCAGCAGCGCCGGCCCGACAGGGGGCATGCGTGGCTACACCTTC. This codes for CASSAGPTGGMRGYTF.

The chain recombines TRBV5-8 with TRBJ2-1, with TRBD2 identical over 16 bases. Trimming at V came to 4 bases and at J to 8 bases, leaving 9 bases not matched to a gene. CDR3 length: 17 amino acids. Germline loops: CDR1 SGHTS, CDR2 YDEGEE. The DNA of the CDR3 is TGTGCCAGCAGCAAGGGGACTAGCGGGGGGGGTTGGGATGAGCAGTTCTTC. This gives the protein CASSKGTSGGGWDEQFF. Combining the CDR3 with reference TRBV5-8 and TRBJ2-1 gives the whole variable domain EAGVTQSPTHLIKTRGQQATLRCSPISGHTSVYWYQQALGLGLQFLLWYDEGEERNRGNFPPRFSGRQFPNYSSELNVNALELEDSALYLCASSKGTSGGGWDEQFFGPGTRLTVL.

The CDR3 sequence: CASSNDRWGTQYF. The CDR3 nucleotides read TGTGCCAGCAGCAATGACAGGTGGGGGACCCAGTACTTC. The V call is TRBV9, the J call TRBJ2-5; weak D call: TRBD1 (6 bases). V was cut by 4 bases and J by 7 bases, with 14 bases left in between. The CDR3 loop spans 13 amino acids. Germline lookup yields CDR1 SGDLS and CDR2 YYNGEE.

The chain links TRBV7-2 to TRBJ2-3, with D tentatively TRBD2 (5 bases). V was trimmed by 1 base and J by 6 bases, leaving 14 bases between them. The CDR3 covers 15 residues. Germline-derived CDR1 and CDR2 are SGHTA and FQGNSA. The CDR3 protein is CASSLVGEGKDTQYF. In nucleotides, the CDR3 is TGTGCCAGCAGCTTAGTGGGTGAGGGCAAGGATACGCAGTATTTT.

V gene TRBV28 combines with J gene TRBJ1-3; D remains unclear. This CDR3 has 18 amino acids. Germline values: CDR1 MDHEN, CDR2 SYDVKM. Trimming stripped 3 bases from V and 0 bases from J, with 18 bases between. The CDR3: CASSFNPEDGYSGNTIYF. The CDR3 DNA is TGTGCCAGCAGTTTCAACCCCGAAGACGGATACTCTGGAAACACCATATATTTT. Variable domain in full (rest from reference TRBV28 and TRBJ1-3): DVKVTQSSRYLVKRTGEKVFLECVQDMDHENMFWYRQDPGLGLRLIYFSYDVKMKEKGDIPEGYSVSREKKERFSLILESASTNQTSMYLCASSFNPEDGYSGNTIYFGEGSWLTVV.

V is TRBV30 and J is TRBJ2-7; D assignment may be TRBD1 or TRBD2 (5 bases each). Germline V gene data show CDR1 as GTSNPN and CDR2 as SVGIG (reference sequence). Trimming cost V 4 bases and J 2 bases, with 9 bases left between them. The CDR3 spans 12 residues. This CDR3 reads CAWTRDAYEQYF. Here the CDR3 DNA reads TGTGCCTGGACCCGGGACGCCTACGAGCAGTACTTC.

The gene calls are TRBV5-1 and TRBJ2-7, with 9 bases that match TRBD1. Trimming cost V 4 bases and J 2 bases; bases outside gene matches: 10. CDR1 is SGHRS, CDR2 YFSETQ, per germline. The CDR3 spans 16 residues. CDR3 coding DNA: TGCGCCAGCAGCCCGGCGCCGGGACAGGGAACCTACGAGCAGTACTTC. Translating gives CASSPAPGQGTYEQYF.

The rearrangement uses TRBV10-3 and TRBJ1-2; D is perhaps TRBD1 (5 bases). V was trimmed by 0 bases and J by 5 bases, leaving 16 bases between them. The CDR3 length is 16 residues. In germline, CDR1 is ENHRY, CDR2 SYGVKD. DNA of the CDR3: TGTGCCATCAGTGAGTCGACAGAGGCAGGGTGGTATGGCTACACCTTC. It codes for CAISESTEAGWYGYTF.

The chain has TRBV7-2 and TRBJ2-4; D remains unclear. Per germline, CDR1 SGHTA and CDR2 FQGNSA. The CDR3 is 16 residues long. The ends were cut back, 5 bases at V and 0 bases at J, with 14 bases in the middle. CDR3 nucleotide sequence: TGTGCCAGCAGCCAGATTTCTGTTCTAGCCAAAAACATTCAGTACTTC. Its translation is CASSQISVLAKNIQYF.

A few counts support this clone. The chain joins TRBV19 to TRBJ1-2; maybe TRBD1 (5 bases). CDR1 LNHDA and CDR2 SQIVND come from the germline V gene (reference sequence). CDR3 length equals 15 residues. V was trimmed by 5 bases and J by 4 bases, leaving 17 bases between them. The CDR3 nucleotides read TGTGCCAGTAGTCCCAGGGACCTTATATTCTATGGCTACACCTTC. Translated, it gives CASSPRDLIFYGYTF.

The J gene is TRBJ1-1, the V gene TRBV4-1, with D uncertain. Germline CDR1 reads MGHRA; CDR2 reads YSYEKL. The ends were cut back, 3 bases at V and 1 base at J, with 12 bases in the middle. CDR3 size: 15 residues. The DNA of the CDR3 is TGCGCCAGCAGCCATGAACGGACGCAGAACACTGAAGCTTTCTTT. This translates into CASSHERTQNTEAFF.

The chain couples TRBV7-2 to TRBJ2-7; 8 nucleotides agree with TRBD1. V shed 5 bases and J 7 bases; nucleotides not matched to a gene: 10. This CDR3 region has 14 residues. Germline CDR1 reads SGHTA; CDR2 reads FQGNSA. The CDR3 sequence is CASSPSTGAGEQYF. The CDR3 bases are TGTGCCAGCAGCCCCTCGACAGGGGCGGGGGAGCAGTACTTC.